This TCR beta chain was sequenced in a study of blood T cell repertoires in COVID-19. Study in general: Donors in the United States, Italy and Spain gave samples during acute or convalescent COVID-19.

Participants were placed into cohorts based on the clinical history they reported. Two negative PCRs, clearance, or symptom resolution had been documented for recovered Cohort 3 donors. In the original analysis: Reference gene primer amplification in the assay estimated nucleated cell counts. Produced via immunoSEQ multiplex PCR; TCRdb's table is partial and in-frame only. The DNA gave D and trimming, while V, J and clone size come from that table. The sample has some 390,000 clones, 80% to 90% seen once. V shed 1 base, J shed 5 bases, and the junction held 8 bases outside the gene matches. The CDR3 has 16 residues. Germline V gene data show CDR1 as SEHNR and CDR2 as FQNEAQ (reference sequence).

Sequencing was done on a sample of PBMCs or T cells enriched from blood (not recorded which). The sequence came from a man younger than 40 who had recovered from COVID-19. The rearrangement uses TRBV7-9 and TRBJ2-3; 8 nucleotides agree with TRBD1. CDR3 in DNA: TGTGCCAGCAGCTTAGGTGGCCAGGGGGCTGGAGATACGCAGTATTTT. Protein: CASSLGGQGAGDTQYF.